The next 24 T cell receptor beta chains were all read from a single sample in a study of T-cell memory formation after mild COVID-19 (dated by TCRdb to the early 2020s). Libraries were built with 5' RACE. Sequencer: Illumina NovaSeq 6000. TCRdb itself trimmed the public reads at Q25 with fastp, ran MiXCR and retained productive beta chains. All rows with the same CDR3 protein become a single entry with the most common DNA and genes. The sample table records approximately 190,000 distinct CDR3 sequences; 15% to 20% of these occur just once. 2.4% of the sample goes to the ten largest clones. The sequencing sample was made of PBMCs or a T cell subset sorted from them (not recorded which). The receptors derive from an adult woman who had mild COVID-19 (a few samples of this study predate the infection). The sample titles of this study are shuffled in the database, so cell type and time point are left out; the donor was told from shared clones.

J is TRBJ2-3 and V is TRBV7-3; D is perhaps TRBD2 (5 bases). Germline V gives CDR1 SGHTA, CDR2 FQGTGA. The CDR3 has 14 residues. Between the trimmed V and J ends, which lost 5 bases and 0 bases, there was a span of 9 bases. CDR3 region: CASSPRGSTDTQYF. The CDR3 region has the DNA TGTGCCAGCAGCCCCCGGGGTAGCACAGATACGCAGTATTTT.

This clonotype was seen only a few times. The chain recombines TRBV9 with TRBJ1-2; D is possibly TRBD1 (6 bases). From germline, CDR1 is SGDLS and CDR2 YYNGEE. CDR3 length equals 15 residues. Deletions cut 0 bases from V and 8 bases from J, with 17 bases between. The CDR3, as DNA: TGTGCCAGCAGCGTAGCAGGGACACTCATGGGAGGCTACACCTTC. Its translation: CASSVAGTLMGGYTF. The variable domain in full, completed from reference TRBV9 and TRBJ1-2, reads DSGVTQTPKHLITATGQRVTLRCSPRSGDLSVYWYQQSLDQGLQFLIQYYNGEERAKGNILERFSAQQFPDLHSELNLSSLELGDSALYFCASSVAGTLMGGYTFGSGTRLTVV.

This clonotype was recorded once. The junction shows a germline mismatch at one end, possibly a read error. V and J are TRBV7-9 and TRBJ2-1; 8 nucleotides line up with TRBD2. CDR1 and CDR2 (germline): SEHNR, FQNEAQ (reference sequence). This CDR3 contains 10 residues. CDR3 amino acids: CASSGTRLIF. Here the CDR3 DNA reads TGTGCCAGCAGCGGGACTAGATTAATCTTC. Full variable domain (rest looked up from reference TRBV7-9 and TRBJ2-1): DTGVSQNPRHKITKRGQNVTFRCDPISEHNRLYWYRQTLGQGPEFLTYFQNEAQLEKSRLLSDRFSAERPKGSFSTLEIQRTEQGDSAMYLCASSGTRLIFGPGTRLTVL.

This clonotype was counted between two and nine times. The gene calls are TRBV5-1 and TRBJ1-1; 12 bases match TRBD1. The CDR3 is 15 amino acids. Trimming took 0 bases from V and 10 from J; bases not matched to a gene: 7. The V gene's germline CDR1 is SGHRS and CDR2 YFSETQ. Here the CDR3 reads CASSLAAGQGAGAFF. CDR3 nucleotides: TGCGCCAGCAGCTTGGCCGCGGGACAGGGGGCTGGAGCTTTCTTT.

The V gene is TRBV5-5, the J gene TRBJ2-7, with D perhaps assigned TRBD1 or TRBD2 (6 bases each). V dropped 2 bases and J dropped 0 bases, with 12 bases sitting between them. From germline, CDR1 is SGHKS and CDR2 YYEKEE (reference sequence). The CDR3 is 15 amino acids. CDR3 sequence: CASSFGGGGSYEQYF. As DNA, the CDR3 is TGTGCCAGCAGCTTCGGAGGGGGAGGCTCCTACGAGCAGTACTTC.

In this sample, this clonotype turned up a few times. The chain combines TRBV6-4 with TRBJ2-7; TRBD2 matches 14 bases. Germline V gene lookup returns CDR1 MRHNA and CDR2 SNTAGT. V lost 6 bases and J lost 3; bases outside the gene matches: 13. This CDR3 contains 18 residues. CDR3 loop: CASSPRLAGGKLRYEQYF. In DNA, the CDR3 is TGTGCCAGCAGCCCTCGACTAGCGGGAGGGAAATTACGCTACGAGCAGTACTTC.

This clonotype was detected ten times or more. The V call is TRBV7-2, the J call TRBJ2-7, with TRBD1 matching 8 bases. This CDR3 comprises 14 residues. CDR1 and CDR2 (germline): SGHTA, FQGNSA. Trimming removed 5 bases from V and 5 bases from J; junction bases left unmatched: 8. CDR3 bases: TGTGCCAGCAGCCGGACAGGGTTCGACCACGAGCAGTACTTC. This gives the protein CASSRTGFDHEQYF.

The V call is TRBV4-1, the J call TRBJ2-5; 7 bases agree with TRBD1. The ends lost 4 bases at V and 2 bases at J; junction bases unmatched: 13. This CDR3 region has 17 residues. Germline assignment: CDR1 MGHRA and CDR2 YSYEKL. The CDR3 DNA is TGCGCCAGCAGCCTCGGGGCAGACAGGGCACTACAAGAGACCCAGTACTTC. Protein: CASSLGADRALQETQYF.

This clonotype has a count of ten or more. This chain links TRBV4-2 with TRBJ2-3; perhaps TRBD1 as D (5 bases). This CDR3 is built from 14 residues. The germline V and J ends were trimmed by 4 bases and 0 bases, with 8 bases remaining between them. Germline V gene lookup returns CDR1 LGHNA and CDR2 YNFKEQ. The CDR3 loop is CASSRPGSTDTQYF. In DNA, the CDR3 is TGTGCCAGCAGCCGCCCAGGGAGCACAGATACGCAGTATTTT.

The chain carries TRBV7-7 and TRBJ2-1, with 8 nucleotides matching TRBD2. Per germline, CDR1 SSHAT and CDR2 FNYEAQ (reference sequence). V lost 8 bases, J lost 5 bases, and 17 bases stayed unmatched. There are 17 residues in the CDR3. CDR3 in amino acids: CASCSAGVAGGHNEQFF. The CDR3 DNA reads TGTGCCAGCTGCTCGGCGGGAGTTGCGGGGGGCCACAATGAGCAGTTCTTC.

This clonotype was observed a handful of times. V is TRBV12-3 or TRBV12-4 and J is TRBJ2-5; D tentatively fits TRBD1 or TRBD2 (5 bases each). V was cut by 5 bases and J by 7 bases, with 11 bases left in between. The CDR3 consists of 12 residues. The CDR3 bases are TGTGCCAGCAGTCGGGGAAGGGGGACCCAGTACTTC. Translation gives CASSRGRGTQYF.

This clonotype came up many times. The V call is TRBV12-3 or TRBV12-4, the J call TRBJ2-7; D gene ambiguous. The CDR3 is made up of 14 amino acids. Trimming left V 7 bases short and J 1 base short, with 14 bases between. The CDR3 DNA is TGTGCCAGCACCAAGGACCGGGTGTCCTACGAGCAGTACTTC. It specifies CASTKDRVSYEQYF.

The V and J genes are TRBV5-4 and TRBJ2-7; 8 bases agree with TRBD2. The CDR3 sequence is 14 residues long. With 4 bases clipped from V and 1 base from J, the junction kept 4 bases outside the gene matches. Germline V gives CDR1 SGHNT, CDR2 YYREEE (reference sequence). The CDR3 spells CASSHRGGSYEQYF. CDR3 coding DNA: TGTGCCAGCAGCCACCGGGGGGGATCCTACGAGCAGTACTTC.

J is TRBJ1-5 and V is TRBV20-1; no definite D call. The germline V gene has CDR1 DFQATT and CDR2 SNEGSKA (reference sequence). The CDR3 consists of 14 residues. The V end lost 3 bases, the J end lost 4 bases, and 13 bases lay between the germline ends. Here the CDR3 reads CSASPGSPNQPQHF. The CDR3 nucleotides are TGCAGTGCTAGTCCAGGTTCCCCTAATCAGCCCCAGCATTTT.

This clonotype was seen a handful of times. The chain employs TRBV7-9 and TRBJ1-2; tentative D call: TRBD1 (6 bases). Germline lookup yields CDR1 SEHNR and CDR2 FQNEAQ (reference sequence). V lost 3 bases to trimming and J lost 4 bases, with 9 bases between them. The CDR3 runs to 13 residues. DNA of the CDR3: TGTGCCAGCAGCTTGACAGGTAGCTATGGCTACACCTTC. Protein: CASSLTGSYGYTF.

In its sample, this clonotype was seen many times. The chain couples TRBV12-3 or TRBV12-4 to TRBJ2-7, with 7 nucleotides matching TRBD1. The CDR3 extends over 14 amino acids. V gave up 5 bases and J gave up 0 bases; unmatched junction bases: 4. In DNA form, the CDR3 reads TGTGCCAGCAGTCCCGGGACAGTCTCCTACGAGCAGTACTTC. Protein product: CASSPGTVSYEQYF.

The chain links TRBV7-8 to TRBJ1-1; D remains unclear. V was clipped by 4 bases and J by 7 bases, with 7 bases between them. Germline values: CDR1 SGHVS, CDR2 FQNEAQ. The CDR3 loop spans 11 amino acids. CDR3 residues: CASSSRREAFF. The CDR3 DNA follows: TGTGCCAGCAGCTCAAGACGTGAAGCTTTCTTT.

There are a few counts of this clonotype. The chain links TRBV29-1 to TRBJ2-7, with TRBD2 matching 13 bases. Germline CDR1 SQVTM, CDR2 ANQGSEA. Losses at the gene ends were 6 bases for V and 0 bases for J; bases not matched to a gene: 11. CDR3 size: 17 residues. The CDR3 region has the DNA TGCAGCGTCTCGCGTTCCGGGACTAGCGGGACCTCCTACGAGCAGTACTTC. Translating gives CSVSRSGTSGTSYEQYF.

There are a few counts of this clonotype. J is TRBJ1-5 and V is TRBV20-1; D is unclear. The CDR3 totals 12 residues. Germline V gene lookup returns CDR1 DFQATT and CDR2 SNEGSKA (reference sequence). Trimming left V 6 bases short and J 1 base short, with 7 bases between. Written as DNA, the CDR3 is TGCAGTGCCCTACGGAGCAATCAGCCCCAGCATTTT. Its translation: CSALRSNQPQHF.

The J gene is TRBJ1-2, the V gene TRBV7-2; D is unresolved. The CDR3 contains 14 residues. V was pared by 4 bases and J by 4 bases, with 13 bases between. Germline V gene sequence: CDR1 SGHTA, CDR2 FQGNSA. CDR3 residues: CASSYRAGGYGYTF. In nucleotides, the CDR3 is TGTGCCAGCAGCTATCGGGCAGGAGGCTATGGCTACACCTTC. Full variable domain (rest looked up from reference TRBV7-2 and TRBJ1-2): GAGVSQSPSNKVTEKGKDVELRCDPISGHTALYWYRQSLGQGLEFLIYFQGNSAPDKSGLPSDRFSAERTGGSVSTLTIQRTQQEDSAVYLCASSYRAGGYGYTFGSGTRLTVV.

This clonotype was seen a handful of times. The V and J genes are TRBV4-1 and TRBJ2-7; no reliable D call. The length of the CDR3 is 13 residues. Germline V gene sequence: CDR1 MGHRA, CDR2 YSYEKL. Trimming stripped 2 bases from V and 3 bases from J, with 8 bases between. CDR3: CASSQPQNYEQYF. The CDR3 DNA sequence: TGCGCCAGCAGCCAACCCCAGAACTACGAGCAGTACTTC.

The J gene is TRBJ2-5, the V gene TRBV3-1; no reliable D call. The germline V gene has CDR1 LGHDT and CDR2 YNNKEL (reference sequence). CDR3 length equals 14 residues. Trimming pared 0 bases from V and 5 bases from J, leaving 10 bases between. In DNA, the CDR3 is TGTGCCAGCAGCCAAGATCTATTTGTCGAGACCCAGTACTTC. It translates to CASSQDLFVETQYF.

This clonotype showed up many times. The CDR3 loop reads CASSPPNTDTQYF. The CDR3 DNA sequence: TGTGCCAGCAGCCCCCCGAACACAGATACGCAGTATTTT. V usage is TRBV12-3 or TRBV12-4 and J usage is TRBJ2-3; no reliable D call. This CDR3 contains 13 residues. Trimming removed 6 bases from V and 2 bases from J, with 9 bases in between.

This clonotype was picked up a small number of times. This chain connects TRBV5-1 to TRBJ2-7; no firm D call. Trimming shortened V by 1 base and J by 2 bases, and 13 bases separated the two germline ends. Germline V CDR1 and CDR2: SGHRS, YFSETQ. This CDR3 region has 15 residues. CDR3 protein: CASSLLPVNPYEQYF. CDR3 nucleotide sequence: TGCGCCAGCAGCTTGCTGCCTGTCAACCCCTACGAGCAGTACTTC.